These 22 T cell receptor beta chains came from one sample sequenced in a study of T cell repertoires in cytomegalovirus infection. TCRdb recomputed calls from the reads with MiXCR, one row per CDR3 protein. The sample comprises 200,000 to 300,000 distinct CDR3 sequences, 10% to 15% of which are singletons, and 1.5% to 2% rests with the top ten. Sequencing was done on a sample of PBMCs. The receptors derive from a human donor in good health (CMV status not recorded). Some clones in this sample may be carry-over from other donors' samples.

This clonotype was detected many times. The CDR3 DNA reads as TGCAGTGCTAGAGCCCAGGGACAGCCGAGGGAAAAACTGTTTTTT. Translated, it gives CSARAQGQPREKLFF. The chain combines TRBV20-1 with TRBJ1-4, with TRBD1 identical over 7 bases. The CDR3 has 15 amino acids. The V and J ends lost 1 base and 8 bases, in that order; junction bases with no gene match: 10. Germline CDR1 and CDR2: DFQATT and SNEGSKA (reference sequence).

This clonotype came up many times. This chain's CDR3 is CASSLWDRSHYEQYF. DNA for the CDR3: TGTGCCAGCAGTTTGTGGGACAGGTCCCACTACGAGCAGTACTTC. The V and J genes are TRBV12-3 or TRBV12-4 and TRBJ2-7; 8 bases are a match to TRBD1. The CDR3 covers 15 residues. J gave up 3 bases and V 3 bases, and 7 bases lay outside the gene matches.

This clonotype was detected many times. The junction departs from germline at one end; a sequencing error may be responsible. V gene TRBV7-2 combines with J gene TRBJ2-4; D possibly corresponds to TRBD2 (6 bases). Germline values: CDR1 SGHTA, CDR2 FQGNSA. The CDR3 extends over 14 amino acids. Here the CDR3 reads CASTLREKGNIQYF. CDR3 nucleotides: TGTGCCAGCACCTTACGGGAGAAGGGAAACATTCAGTACTTC.

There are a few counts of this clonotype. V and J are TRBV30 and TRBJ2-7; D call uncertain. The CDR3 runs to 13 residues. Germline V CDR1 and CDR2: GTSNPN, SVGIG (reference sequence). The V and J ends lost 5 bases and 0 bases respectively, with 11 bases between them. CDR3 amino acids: CAWDLYSSYEQYF. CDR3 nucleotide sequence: TGTGCCTGGGATCTTTACAGCTCCTACGAGCAGTACTTC.

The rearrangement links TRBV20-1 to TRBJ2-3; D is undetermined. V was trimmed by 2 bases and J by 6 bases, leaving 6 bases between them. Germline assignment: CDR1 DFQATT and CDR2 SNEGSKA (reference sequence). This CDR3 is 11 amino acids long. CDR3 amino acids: CSARPVDTQYF. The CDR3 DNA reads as TGCAGTGCTAGACCCGTGGATACGCAGTATTTT.

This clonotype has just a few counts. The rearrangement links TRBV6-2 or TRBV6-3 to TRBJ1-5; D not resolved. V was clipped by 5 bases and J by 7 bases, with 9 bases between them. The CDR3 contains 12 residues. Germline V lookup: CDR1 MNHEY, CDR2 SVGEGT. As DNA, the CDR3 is TGTGCCAGCAGTCGGGCCTGGCAGCCCCAGCATTTT. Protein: CASSRAWQPQHF.

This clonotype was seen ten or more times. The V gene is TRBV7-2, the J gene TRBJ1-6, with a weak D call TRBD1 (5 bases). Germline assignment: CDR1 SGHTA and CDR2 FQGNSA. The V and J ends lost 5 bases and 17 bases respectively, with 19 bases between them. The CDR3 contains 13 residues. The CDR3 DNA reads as TGTGCCAGCAGCGCGCAACCCGGGACGGGGTTCCACTTT. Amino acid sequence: CASSAQPGTGFHF.

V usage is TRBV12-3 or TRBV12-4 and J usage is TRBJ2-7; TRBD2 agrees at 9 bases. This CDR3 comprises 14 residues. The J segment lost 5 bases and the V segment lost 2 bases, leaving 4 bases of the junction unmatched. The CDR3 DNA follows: TGTGCCAGCAGTTTACCCGGGACTAGCCACGAGCAGTACTTC. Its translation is CASSLPGTSHEQYF.

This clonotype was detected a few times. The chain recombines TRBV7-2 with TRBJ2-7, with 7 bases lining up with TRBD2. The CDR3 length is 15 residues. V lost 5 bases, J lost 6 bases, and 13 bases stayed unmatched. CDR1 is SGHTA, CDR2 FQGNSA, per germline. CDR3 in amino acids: CASSPTGGPVLEQYF. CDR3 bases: TGTGCCAGCAGCCCCACGGGGGGACCCGTGCTCGAGCAGTACTTC.

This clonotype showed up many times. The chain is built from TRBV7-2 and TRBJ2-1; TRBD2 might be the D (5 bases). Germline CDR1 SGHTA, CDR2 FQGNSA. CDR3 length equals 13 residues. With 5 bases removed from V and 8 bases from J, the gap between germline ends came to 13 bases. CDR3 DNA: TGTGCCAGCAGCCTGGGATTCGGGGATGAGCAGTTCTTC. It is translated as CASSLGFGDEQFF.

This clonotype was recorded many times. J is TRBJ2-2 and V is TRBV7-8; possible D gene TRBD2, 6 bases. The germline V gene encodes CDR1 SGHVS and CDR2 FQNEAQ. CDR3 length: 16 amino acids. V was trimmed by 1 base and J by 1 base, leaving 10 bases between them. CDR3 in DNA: TGTGCCAGCAGCTTAGGGGGGAGGATGAACACCGGGGAGCTGTTTTTT. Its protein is CASSLGGRMNTGELFF.

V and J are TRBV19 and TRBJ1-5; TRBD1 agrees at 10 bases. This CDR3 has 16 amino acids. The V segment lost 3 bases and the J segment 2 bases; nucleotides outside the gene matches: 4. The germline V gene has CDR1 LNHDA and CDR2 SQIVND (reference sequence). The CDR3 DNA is TGTGCCAGTAGTATCGTGACAGGGGGCGGCAATCAGCCCCAGCATTTT. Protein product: CASSIVTGGGNQPQHF.

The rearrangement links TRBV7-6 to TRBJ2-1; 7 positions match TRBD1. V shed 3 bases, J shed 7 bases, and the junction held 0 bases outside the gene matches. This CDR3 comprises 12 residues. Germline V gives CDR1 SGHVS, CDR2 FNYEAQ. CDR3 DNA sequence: TGTGCCAGCAGCTTGGGACAGAATGAGCAGTTCTTC. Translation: CASSLGQNEQFF.

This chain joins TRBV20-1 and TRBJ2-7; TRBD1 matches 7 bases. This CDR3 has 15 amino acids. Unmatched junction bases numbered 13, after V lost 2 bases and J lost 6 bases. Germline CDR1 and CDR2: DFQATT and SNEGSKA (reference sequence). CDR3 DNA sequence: TGCAGTGCTAGAACTCCGACAGGGCCTGAGGGCGAGCAGTACTTC. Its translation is CSARTPTGPEGEQYF.

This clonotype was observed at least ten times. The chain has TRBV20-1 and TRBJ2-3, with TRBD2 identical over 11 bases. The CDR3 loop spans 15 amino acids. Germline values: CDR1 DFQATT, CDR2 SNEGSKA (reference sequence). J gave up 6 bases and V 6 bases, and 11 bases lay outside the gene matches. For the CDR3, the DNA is TGCAGTGCCCCCCCACTAGCGGGAGAGGGGGATACGCAGTATTTT. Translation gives CSAPPLAGEGDTQYF.

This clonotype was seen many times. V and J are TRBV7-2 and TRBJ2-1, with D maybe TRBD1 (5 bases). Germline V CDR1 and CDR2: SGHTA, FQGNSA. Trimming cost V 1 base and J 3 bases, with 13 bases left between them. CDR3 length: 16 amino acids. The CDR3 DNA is TGTGCCAGCAGCTTAGTTTCCCAGGGCTACTACAATGAGCAGTTCTTC. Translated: CASSLVSQGYYNEQFF. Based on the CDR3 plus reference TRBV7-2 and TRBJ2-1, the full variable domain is GAGVSQSPSNKVTEKGKDVELRCDPISGHTALYWYRQSLGQGLEFLIYFQGNSAPDKSGLPSDRFSAERTGGSVSTLTIQRTQQEDSAVYLCASSLVSQGYYNEQFFGPGTRLTVL.

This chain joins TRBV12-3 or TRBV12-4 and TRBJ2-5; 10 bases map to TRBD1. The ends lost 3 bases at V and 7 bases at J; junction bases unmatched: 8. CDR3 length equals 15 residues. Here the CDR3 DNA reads TGTGCCAGCAGTTTTCTTGACAGGGGGCCTGGGACCCAGTACTTC. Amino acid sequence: CASSFLDRGPGTQYF.

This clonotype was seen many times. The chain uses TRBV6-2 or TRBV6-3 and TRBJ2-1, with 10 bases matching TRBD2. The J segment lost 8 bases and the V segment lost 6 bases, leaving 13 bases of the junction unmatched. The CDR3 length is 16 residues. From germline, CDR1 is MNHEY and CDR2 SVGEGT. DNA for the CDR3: TGTGCCAGCAGGCCCGCCAGCGGGAGGGCCGGGGATGAGCAGTTCTTC. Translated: CASRPASGRAGDEQFF.

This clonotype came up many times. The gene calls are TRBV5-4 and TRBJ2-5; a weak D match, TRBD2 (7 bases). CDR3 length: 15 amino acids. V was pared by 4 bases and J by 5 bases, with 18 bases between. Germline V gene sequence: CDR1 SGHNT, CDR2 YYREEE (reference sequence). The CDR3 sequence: CASSQQGGWGETQYF. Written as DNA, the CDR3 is TGTGCCAGCAGCCAACAGGGAGGGTGGGGCGAGACCCAGTACTTC.

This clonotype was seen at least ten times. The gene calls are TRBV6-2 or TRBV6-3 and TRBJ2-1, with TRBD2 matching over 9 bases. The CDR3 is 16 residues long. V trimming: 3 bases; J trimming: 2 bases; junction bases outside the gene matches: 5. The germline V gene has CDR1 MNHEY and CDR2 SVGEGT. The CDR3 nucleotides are TGTGCCAGCAGTTATGCTAGCGGGGTAACCTACAATGAGCAGTTCTTC. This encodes CASSYASGVTYNEQFF.

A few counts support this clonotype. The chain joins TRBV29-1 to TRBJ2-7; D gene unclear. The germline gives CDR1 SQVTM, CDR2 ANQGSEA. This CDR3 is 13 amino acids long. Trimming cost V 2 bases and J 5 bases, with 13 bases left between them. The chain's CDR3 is CSVEWRPGHEQYF. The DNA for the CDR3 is TGCAGCGTTGAATGGCGTCCCGGGCACGAGCAGTACTTC.

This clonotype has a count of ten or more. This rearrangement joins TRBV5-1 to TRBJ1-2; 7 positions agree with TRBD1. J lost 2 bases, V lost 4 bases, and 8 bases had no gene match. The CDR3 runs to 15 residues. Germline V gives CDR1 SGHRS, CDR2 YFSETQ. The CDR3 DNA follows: TGCGCCAGCAGCACCGGACAGGCAAACAACTATGGCTACACCTTC. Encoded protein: CASSTGQANNYGYTF.